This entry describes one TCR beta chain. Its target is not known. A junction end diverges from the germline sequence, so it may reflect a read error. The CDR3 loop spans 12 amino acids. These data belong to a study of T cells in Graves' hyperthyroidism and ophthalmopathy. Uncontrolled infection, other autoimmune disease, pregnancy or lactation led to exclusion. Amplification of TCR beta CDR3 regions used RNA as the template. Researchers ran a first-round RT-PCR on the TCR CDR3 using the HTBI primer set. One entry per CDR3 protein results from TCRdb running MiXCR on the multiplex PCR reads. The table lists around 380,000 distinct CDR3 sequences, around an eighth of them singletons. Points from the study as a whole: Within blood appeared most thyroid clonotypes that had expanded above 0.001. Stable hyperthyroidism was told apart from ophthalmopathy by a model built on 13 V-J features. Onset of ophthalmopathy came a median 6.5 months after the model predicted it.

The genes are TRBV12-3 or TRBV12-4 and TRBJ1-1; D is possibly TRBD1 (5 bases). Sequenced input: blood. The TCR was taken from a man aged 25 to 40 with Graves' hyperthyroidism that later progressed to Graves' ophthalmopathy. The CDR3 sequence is CASSEGNPPGLF. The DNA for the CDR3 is TGTGCCAGCAGTGAGGGGAACCCCCCCGGGCTCTTT.